This entry concerns a single TCR beta chain. The antigen remains unidentified. At least 5.5 micrograms of total RNA were extracted per sample. The sample is drawn from a study of blood T cells in healthy people across ages. Study results and caveats: The long-lived group displayed more naive CD4+ cells, plus higher diversity, than the aged donors did. Those diversity estimates obtained from one million T cells were thought to be underestimates.

It was with a sample-barcoded 5' primer and a J-beta primer mix that a second PCR of roughly 7 to 12 cycles was run. The template-switch adaptor was a 5' adaptor with 12 random nucleotides. It tagged each cDNA molecule. TCRdb used MiXCR to reprocess the 5' RACE reads, holding one entry per CDR3 protein. The repertoire consists of over 1,500,000 distinct CDR3 sequences, with around 48% occurring once and the leading ten covering roughly 2.1%. The sequenced material came from blood. The sequence was collected from a middle-aged woman in good health.

CDR3 DNA sequence: TGTGCCAGCAGCCTCCTGCCGGGACTAGGTATTATAAATGAGCAGTTCTTC. Translated: CASSLLPGLGIINEQFF. The chain is built from TRBV7-2 and TRBJ2-1, with 8 positions matching TRBD2. The CDR3 is 17 residues long. Trimming cost V 5 bases and J 7 bases; bases outside gene matches: 16. CDR1 is SGHTA and CDR2 is FQGNSA in the germline V gene.